This TCR beta chain emerged from a study of shared clonotypes between healthy human individuals. V was cut by 8 bases and J by 1 base, with 8 bases left in between. The CDR3 covers 11 residues. The germline V gene encodes CDR1 GTSNPN and CDR2 SVGIG (reference sequence). Using immunoSEQ multiplex PCR, the repertoire was profiled, and TCRdb retains in-frame clones only, with some absent. The sample shows 2 million to 3 million clones, approximately 93% of them seen only once. Recent acute infections and vaccinations were absent in the healthy HIV-negative adult donors. This receptor was identified in a man aged 18 to 30 in good health. Some clones in this sample may be carry-over from other donors' samples. V and J are TRBV30 and TRBJ2-5, with D possibly matching TRBD1 (6 bases). The sequencing sample was made of naive CD4+ T cells from PBMCs. Subset denoted: CD45RA+ positively selected. The CDR3 here is CAGRGQETQYF. DNA of the CDR3: TGTGCCGGCAGGGGCCAAGAGACCCAGTACTTC.